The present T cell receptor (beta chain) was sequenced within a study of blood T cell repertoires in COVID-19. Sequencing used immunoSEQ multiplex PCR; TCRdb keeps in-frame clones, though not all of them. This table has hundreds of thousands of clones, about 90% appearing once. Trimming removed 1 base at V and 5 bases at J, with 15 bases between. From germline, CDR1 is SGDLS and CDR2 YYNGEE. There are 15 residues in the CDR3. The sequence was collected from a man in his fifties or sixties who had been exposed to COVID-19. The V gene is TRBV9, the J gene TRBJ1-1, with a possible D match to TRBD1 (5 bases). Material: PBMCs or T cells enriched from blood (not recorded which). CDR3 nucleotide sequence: TGTGCCAGCAGCGTAACGGGCAGGGAAGGTACTGAAGCTTTCTTT. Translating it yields CASSVTGREGTEAFF.